The 13 T cell receptor beta chains below were found in one sample sequenced in a study of cytomegalovirus exposure and HLA in healthy donors. This table comes from immunoSEQ multiplex PCR, and its TCRdb copy is limited to in-frame clones, with some not included. This sample carries 150,000 or so clones, 80% to 90% of them seen once, and the ten largest clones take 6.2%. Material for sequencing was PBMCs. The source is a woman younger than 45 in good health and CMV-seropositive.

The chain recombines TRBV4-1 with TRBJ2-7, with a possible D match to TRBD1 (5 bases). Germline CDR1 and CDR2: MGHRA and YSYEKL. V was pared by 2 bases and J by 0 bases, with 8 bases between. The CDR3 runs 14 residues. CDR3 protein: CASSQQGYSYEQYF. In nucleotides, the CDR3 is TGCGCCAGCAGCCAACAGGGTTACTCCTACGAGCAGTACTTC.

V is TRBV5-1 and J is TRBJ2-2, with 9 bases aligning to TRBD2. Germline CDR1 SGHRS, CDR2 YFSETQ. With V trimmed by 0 bases and J by 5 bases, 2 bases remained unmatched. This CDR3 is 15 amino acids long. The CDR3 DNA is TGCGCCAGCAGCTTGGTGAGCGGGGGGACCGGGGAGCTGTTTTTT. Translated: CASSLVSGGTGELFF.

The sample holds one count of this clone. The chain has TRBV5-1 and TRBJ1-2; D is perhaps TRBD1 (6 bases). V lost 1 base and J lost 5, with 12 bases in between. The CDR3 runs to 14 residues. The germline gives CDR1 SGHRS, CDR2 YFSETQ. CDR3 protein: CASSLSDSPYGYTF. The DNA for the CDR3 is TGCGCCAGCAGCTTGTCGGACAGCCCTTATGGCTACACCTTC.

The chain combines TRBV4-1 with TRBJ1-1, with D uncertain. The germline gives CDR1 MGHRA, CDR2 YSYEKL. The V end was cut by 0 bases, the J end by 10 bases, with 9 bases between. The CDR3 is 12 residues long. CDR3 in DNA: TGCGCCAGCAGCCAAGATTCGTTGCGAGCTTTCTTT. Its protein product is CASSQDSLRAFF.

The V gene is TRBV9, the J gene TRBJ2-7; 14 bases are shared with TRBD2. Trimming took 1 base from V and 4 from J; bases not matched to a gene: 7. CDR3 length: 17 residues. The germline V gene encodes CDR1 SGDLS and CDR2 YYNGEE. CDR3 DNA: TGTGCCAGCAGCGTAACCGGGACTAGCGGGGGTACTTACGAGCAGTACTTC. Protein: CASSVTGTSGGTYEQYF.

This sequence joins TRBV10-3 and TRBJ2-7; D is unresolved. The CDR3 has 13 residues. Germline-derived CDR1 and CDR2 are ENHRY and SYGVKD. V was shortened by 2 bases and J by 2 bases, with 7 bases between the two germline ends. The CDR3 coding sequence is TGTGCCATCAGTGAGGAACTTACCTACGAGCAGTACTTC. This sequence encodes CAISEELTYEQYF.

V is TRBV5-1 and J is TRBJ2-1; TRBD1 aligns across 10 bases. Germline V gene sequence: CDR1 SGHRS, CDR2 YFSETQ. V lost 0 bases and J lost 10; bases outside the gene matches: 1. CDR3 size: 13 residues. The CDR3 DNA sequence: TGCGCCAGCAGCTTGGGGGACAGGGGCGAGCAGTTCTTC. Translated: CASSLGDRGEQFF. Full variable domain (outside the CDR3, taken from reference TRBV5-1 and TRBJ2-1): KAGVTQTPRYLIKTRGQQVTLSCSPISGHRSVSWYQQTPGQGLQFLFEYFSETQRNKGNFPGRFSGRQFSNSRSEMNVSTLELGDSALYLCASSLGDRGEQFFGPGTRLTVL.

The chain recombines TRBV10-1 with TRBJ1-1, with D possibly being TRBD1 (6 bases). The CDR3 runs to 13 residues. Germline V gene data show CDR1 as WNHNN and CDR2 as SYGVQD (reference sequence). Trimming shortened V by 6 bases and J by 3 bases, and 11 bases separated the two germline ends. For the CDR3, the DNA is TGCGCCAGCAGCCAGGGGTTGGACACTGAAGCTTTCTTT. Protein product: CASSQGLDTEAFF.

The rearrangement uses TRBV5-6 and TRBJ1-1; 10 bases line up with TRBD1. Germline CDR1 SGHDT, CDR2 YYEEEE. CDR3 length: 15 residues. Germline trimming cut 4 bases from V and 7 bases from J; bases unmatched to any gene: 10. This chain's CDR3 is CASSPTAGQGLEAFF. The DNA of the CDR3 is TGTGCCAGCAGCCCCACGGCGGGACAGGGGCTTGAAGCTTTCTTT.

This clone has just one count. The chain has TRBV5-1 and TRBJ2-3; maybe TRBD1 (6 bases). Trimming left V 0 bases short and J 1 base short, with 15 bases between. CDR3 length equals 17 residues. CDR1 SGHRS and CDR2 YFSETQ come from the germline V gene. The CDR3 loop is CASSLVGSAGGTDTQYF. The CDR3 DNA sequence: TGCGCCAGCAGCTTGGTTGGATCGGCAGGGGGCACAGATACGCAGTATTTT.

For the CDR3, the DNA is TGCGCCAGCGGAGGACAGGGGCTAGAGGGCTACACCTTC. The encoded protein is CASGGQGLEGYTF. The V gene is TRBV4-1, the J gene TRBJ1-2; 9 nucleotides agree with TRBD1. The CDR3 consists of 13 residues. CDR1 is MGHRA, CDR2 YSYEKL, per germline. J was trimmed by 8 bases and V by 8 bases; bases with no gene match: 9.

The rearrangement uses TRBV28 and TRBJ2-4, with TRBD2 matching 7 bases. CDR3 length: 16 residues. Trimming cost V 4 bases and J 3 bases; bases outside gene matches: 9. The germline CDR1 and CDR2 sequences are MDHEN and SYDVKM. The CDR3 here is CASSSWGGTDKNIQYF. Here the CDR3 DNA reads TGTGCCAGCAGTTCATGGGGGGGGACGGACAAAAACATTCAGTACTTC.

The genes are TRBV13 and TRBJ2-1; D is possibly TRBD1 (6 bases). V was cut by 4 bases and J by 13 bases, with 17 bases left in between. There are 13 residues in the CDR3. From germline, CDR1 is PRHDT and CDR2 FYEKMQ (reference sequence). In nucleotides, the CDR3 is TGTGCCAGCAGCTCCGGGACAACAACTCCCCAGTTCTTC. Amino acids: CASSSGTTTPQFF.